This entry is about one TCR beta chain. Its antigen remains unidentified. The time point denotes: week 23, last vaccination. The vaccine gave 300 ug of a 20-mer mutant IDH1 peptide subcutaneously per dose. Looked up from germline, CDR1 is LNHDA and CDR2 is SQIVND (reference sequence). The V and J ends lost 1 base and 3 bases respectively, with 5 bases between them. There are 13 residues in the CDR3. The source of the sample is a study of a mutant IDH1 vaccine in newly diagnosed glioma. Here immunoSEQ multiplex PCR was the method, and the copy in TCRdb shows in-frame clones only, minus some. The table includes 40,000 to 45,000 clones, about 75% detected once. Study findings and constraints: Overall, approximately 93% of patients had vaccine-induced immune responses.

Sequencing used PBMCs, obtained from a glioma patient whose treatment included an IDH1 peptide vaccine. The rearrangement uses TRBV19 and TRBJ2-3; D unresolved. This receptor was taken from a man over 45 with glioma. The CDR3 here is CASSIVGTDTQYF. The CDR3 DNA reads TGTGCCAGTAGTATAGTGGGGACAGATACGCAGTATTTT.